This T cell receptor (beta chain) was sequenced for a study of cytomegalovirus exposure and HLA in healthy donors. With 3 bases removed from V and 0 bases from J, the gap between germline ends came to 15 bases. Germline CDR1 and CDR2: SGHRS and YFSETQ. The CDR3 covers 16 residues. TCRdb's copy holds only in-frame clones and misses some; the assay was immunoSEQ multiplex PCR. This sample has 150,000 to 200,000 clones; about 81% occur once, and the top ten carry 1% to 1.5%. What was sequenced was PBMCs. The chain recombines TRBV5-1 with TRBJ1-2, with D perhaps TRBD1 (5 bases). The receptor comes from a woman in her twenties or thirties in good health and CMV-seronegative. CDR3: CASSSDTGPPNYGYTF. The DNA for the CDR3 is TGCGCCAGCAGCTCCGATACAGGTCCGCCTAACTATGGCTACACCTTC.